This is a list of T cell receptor beta chains from one sample in a study of cytotoxic CD8 clonotypes in ibrutinib-treated CLL. Sequenced by immunoSEQ multiplex PCR; TCRdb stores in-frame clones only, minus some. Here the sample spans fewer than 400,000 clones, 67% being singletons. The sample here was PBMCs, taken after 36 months of ibrutinib treatment. These receptors were taken from a human donor with chronic lymphocytic leukemia. CDR3s leave out the opening cysteine and the closing phenylalanine or tryptophan. Each record gives: V gene, D gene, J gene, clone size, CDR3 protein. The D gene is left open where the match is weak. A clone size is listed for some rows: how often the clone was seen (once, few, many), or a class if it is expanded.

>TRBV5-1|.|TRBJ1-1|.
ASSFEAPGTEAF
>TRBV7-9|.|TRBJ2-1|.
ASSLGQGHNEQF
>TRBV11-2|TRBD1|TRBJ1-4|.
ASSPGQGPNEKLF
>TRBV5-8|TRBD2|TRBJ2-5|.
ASSSIRGGWRGHPGETQY
>TRBV7-2|.|TRBJ1-2|.
ASSLVVFAYGYT
>TRBV10-3|.|TRBJ2-7|.
AISSGNTYEQY
>TRBV11-2|TRBD1|TRBJ2-7|.
ASSLGGQLAYEQY
>TRBV20-1|.|TRBJ2-1|.
SASFANEQF
>TRBV6-5|.|TRBJ1-2|once
ASSRQGDYGYT
>TRBV7-2|TRBD1|TRBJ2-7|.
ASRHRDRGSEQY
>TRBV27|.|TRBJ1-4|few
ASSLKFGPNEKLF
>TRBV6-1|TRBD2|TRBJ2-1|once
ASSGTSGRNEQF
>TRBV6-4|.|TRBJ2-3|.
ASSDTGARTDTQY
>TRBV19|TRBD1|TRBJ1-5|.
ATGQVWGNQPQH
>TRBV7-2|.|TRBJ2-5|.
ASSLVGRPRTGETQY
>TRBV14|.|TRBJ1-1|few
ASRGMNTEAF
>TRBV9|TRBD1|TRBJ2-5|.
ASSVEGQLKETQY
>TRBV4-2|TRBD1|TRBJ2-3|.
ASSQVRDRGSGTRRDTQY
>TRBV7-9|.|TRBJ2-7|.
ASSLRSYEQY
>TRBV15|TRBD1|TRBJ1-4|.
ATSRVSGTGYKLF
>TRBV7-9|TRBD2|TRBJ2-1|.
ASSKTGGGDHNEQF
>TRBV29-1|TRBD1|TRBJ2-2|.
SPPGGQGNTGELF
>TRBV29-1|.|TRBJ1-2|few
SVEDQDANYGYT
>TRBV29-1|.|TRBJ2-1|few
SDWDNEQF
>TRBV11-2|.|TRBJ1-6|.
ASSLLGDLSPLH
>TRBV15|.|TRBJ2-2|.
ATSSPTAGELF
>TRBV5-1|.|TRBJ1-5|.
ASSLEAADQPQH
>TRBV28|.|TRBJ1-4|.
ASSFKLRVTNEKLF
>TRBV4-2|.|TRBJ2-3|few
ASSQGQEPTDTQY
>TRBV27|.|TRBJ2-3|.
ASSSRRGRADTQY
>TRBV18|.|TRBJ1-5|few
ASSPHLDSNQPQH
>TRBV15|.|TRBJ1-4|.
ATSRDRDKLF
>TRBV15|TRBD1|TRBJ2-6|few
ATSRDRGTGGSGANVLT
>TRBV11-2|.|TRBJ1-5|.
ASSPRAGETQH
>TRBV29-1|TRBD2|TRBJ2-5|.
SVELAGGPQETQY
>TRBV29-1|.|TRBJ2-1|.
SVDGQF
>TRBV5-5|TRBD1|TRBJ2-7|.
ASSLVWDRGEQY
>TRBV6-1|.|TRBJ2-7|.
ASSVTGLGPYEQY
>TRBV28|TRBD2|TRBJ2-5|.
ASSLGGLAGLETQY
>TRBV15|TRBD2|TRBJ2-7|.
ATSRALAGGYEQY
>TRBV9|.|TRBJ1-3|once
ASSTQGRRYSGNTIY
>TRBV5-1|.|TRBJ2-3|.
ASSFSGSTDTQY
>TRBV2|.|TRBJ2-7|few
ASSLGRTYEQY
>TRBV2|TRBD2|TRBJ2-3|.
ASSSGGPMKDTQY
>TRBV11-2|TRBD1|TRBJ2-5|.
ASSLGLRGWAETQY
>TRBV2|TRBD2|TRBJ2-7|.
ASTTGLAYEQY
>TRBV10-3|.|TRBJ2-3|.
AISSGATDTQY
>TRBV7-8|TRBD2|TRBJ2-5|few
ASSKGLAGAQETQY
>TRBV11-2|.|TRBJ2-5|once
ASSLIRGAGTQY
>TRBV18|.|TRBJ1-3|.
ASSPPISPIGNTIY
>TRBV10-3|.|TRBJ2-1|.
AISEGGDEQF
>TRBV2|.|TRBJ1-5|.
ASKRTLSNQPQH
>TRBV2|TRBD1|TRBJ1-2|.
ASSALQGAFHT
>TRBV18|.|TRBJ2-1|few
ASSAGALNEQF
>TRBV7-9|.|TRBJ2-7|.
ASSLAISYEQY
>TRBV5-4|.|TRBJ2-1|.
ASTPTLGNEQF
>TRBV2|.|TRBJ2-1|.
AISKLRAVYYNEQF
>TRBV29-1|TRBD2|TRBJ2-7|few
SVARGSHYEQY
>TRBV7-2|.|TRBJ2-7|.
ASSLGTGSSYEQY